This T cell receptor (beta chain) originates from a study of blood T cells in healthy people across ages. The sample holds many counts of this clonotype. CDR1 and CDR2 from the germline V gene are MGHDK and SYGVNS. The junction had 3 bases not matched to a gene; V was cut back by 8 bases and J by 2 bases. The CDR3 spans 13 residues. For the second PCR, which ran for roughly 7 to 11 cycles, a sample-barcoded 5' primer and a J-beta primer mix were used. TCRdb called the 5' RACE reads again in MiXCR, with one record for every CDR3 protein. This sample carries 600,000 to 800,000 distinct CDR3 sequences, over 20% of them seen once, and the ten largest clones take 3% to 4%.

J is TRBJ2-5 and V is TRBV25-1, with 9 bases fitting TRBD1. The TCR comes from a man between 65 and 85 years old in good health. Input material: blood. In DNA form, the CDR3 reads TGTGCCAGCTTGGACAGGGGTCAAGAGACCCAGTACTTC. It is translated as CASLDRGQETQYF.